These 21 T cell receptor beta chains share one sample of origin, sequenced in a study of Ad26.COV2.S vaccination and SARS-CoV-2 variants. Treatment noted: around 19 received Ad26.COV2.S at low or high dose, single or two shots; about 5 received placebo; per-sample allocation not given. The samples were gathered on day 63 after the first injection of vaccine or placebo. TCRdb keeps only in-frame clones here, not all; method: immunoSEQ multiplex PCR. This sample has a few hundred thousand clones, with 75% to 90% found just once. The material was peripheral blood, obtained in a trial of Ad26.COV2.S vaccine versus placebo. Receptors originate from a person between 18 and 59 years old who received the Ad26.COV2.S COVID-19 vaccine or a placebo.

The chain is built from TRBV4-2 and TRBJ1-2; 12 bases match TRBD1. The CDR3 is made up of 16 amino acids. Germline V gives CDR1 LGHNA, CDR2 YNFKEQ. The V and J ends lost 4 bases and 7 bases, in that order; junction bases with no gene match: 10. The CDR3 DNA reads TGTGCCAGCAGCCCGAGTCTTGGGACAGGGGGCGTTGGCTACACCTTC. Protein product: CASSPSLGTGGVGYTF.

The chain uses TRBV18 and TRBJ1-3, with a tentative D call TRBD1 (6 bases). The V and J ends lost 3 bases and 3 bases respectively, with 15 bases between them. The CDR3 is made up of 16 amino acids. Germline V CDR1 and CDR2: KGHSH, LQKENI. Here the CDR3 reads CASSPFRDTDGNTIYF. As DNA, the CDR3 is TGTGCCAGCTCACCTTTTCGGGACACCGATGGAAACACCATATATTTT.

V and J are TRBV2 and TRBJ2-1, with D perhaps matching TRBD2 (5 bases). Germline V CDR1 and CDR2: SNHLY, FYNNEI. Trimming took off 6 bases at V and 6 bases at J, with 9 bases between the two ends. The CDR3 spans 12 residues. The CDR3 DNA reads TGTGCCAGCAGGGGGAGAAGCAATGAGCAGTTCTTC. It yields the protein CASRGRSNEQFF.

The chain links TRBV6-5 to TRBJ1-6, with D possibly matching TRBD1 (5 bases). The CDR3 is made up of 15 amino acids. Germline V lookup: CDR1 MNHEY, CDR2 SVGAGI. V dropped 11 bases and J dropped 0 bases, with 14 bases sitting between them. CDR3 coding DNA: TGTGCCCACCCCGCAGGGAGCTCCTATAATTCACCCCTCCACTTT. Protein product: CAHPAGSSYNSPLHF.

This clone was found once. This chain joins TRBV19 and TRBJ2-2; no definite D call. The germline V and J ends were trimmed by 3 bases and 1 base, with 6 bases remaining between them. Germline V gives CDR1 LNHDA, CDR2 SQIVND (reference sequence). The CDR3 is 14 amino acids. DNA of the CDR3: TGTGCCAGTAGTATGAATCGGAACACCGGGGAGCTGTTTTTT. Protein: CASSMNRNTGELFF.

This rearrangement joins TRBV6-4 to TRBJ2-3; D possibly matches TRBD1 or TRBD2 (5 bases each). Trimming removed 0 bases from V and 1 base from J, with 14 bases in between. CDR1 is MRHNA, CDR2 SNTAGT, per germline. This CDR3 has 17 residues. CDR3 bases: TGTGCCAGCAGTGACTCCGCCGGGGTAGGGGGCACAGATACGCAGTATTTT. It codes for CASSDSAGVGGTDTQYF.

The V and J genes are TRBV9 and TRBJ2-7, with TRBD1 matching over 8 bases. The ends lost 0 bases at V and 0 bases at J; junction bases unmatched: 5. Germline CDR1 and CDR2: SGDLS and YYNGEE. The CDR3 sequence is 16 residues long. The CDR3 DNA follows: TGTGCCAGCAGCGTAGGTCTGGACAGGGACTCCTACGAGCAGTACTTC. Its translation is CASSVGLDRDSYEQYF.

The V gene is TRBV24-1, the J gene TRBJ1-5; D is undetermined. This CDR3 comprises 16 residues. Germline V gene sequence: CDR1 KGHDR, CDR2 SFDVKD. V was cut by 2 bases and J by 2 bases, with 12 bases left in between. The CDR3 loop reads CATSDSLPGGNQPQHF. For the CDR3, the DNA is TGTGCCACCAGTGATTCCTTGCCCGGAGGCAATCAGCCCCAGCATTTT.

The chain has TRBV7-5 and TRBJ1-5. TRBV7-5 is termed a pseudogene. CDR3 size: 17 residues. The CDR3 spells CVRSLMWWGVEGQPQHF. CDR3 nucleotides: TGTGTCAGAAGCCTCATGTGGTGGGGGGTTGAGGGTCAGCCCCAGCATTTT.

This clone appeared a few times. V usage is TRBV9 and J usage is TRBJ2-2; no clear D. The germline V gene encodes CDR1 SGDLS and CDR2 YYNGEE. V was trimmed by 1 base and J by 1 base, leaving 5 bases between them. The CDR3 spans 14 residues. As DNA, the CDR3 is TGTGCCAGCAGCGTAATCGGGAACACCGGGGAGCTGTTTTTT. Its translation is CASSVIGNTGELFF.

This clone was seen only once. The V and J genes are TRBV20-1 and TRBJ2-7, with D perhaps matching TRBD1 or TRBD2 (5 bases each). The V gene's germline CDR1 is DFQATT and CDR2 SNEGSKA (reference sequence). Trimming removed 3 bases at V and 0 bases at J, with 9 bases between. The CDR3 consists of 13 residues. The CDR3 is CSASWDHSYEQYF. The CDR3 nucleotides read TGCAGTGCTAGTTGGGACCACTCCTACGAGCAGTACTTC.

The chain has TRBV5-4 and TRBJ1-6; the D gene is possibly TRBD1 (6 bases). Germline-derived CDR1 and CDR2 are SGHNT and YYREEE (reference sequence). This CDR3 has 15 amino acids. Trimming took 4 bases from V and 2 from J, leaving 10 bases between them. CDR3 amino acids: CASSQGQTYNSPLHF. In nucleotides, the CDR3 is TGTGCCAGCAGCCAAGGACAGACCTATAATTCACCCCTCCACTTT. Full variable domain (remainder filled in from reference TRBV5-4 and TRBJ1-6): ETGVTQSPTHLIKTRGQQVTLRCSSQSGHNTVSWYQQALGQGPQFIFQYYREEENGRGNFPPRFSGLQFPNYSSELNVNALELDDSALYLCASSQGQTYNSPLHFGNGTRLTVT.

The CDR3 DNA sequence: TGCAGCGTTGGGGACAGGGCGGGTCAGCCCCAGCATTTT. As protein: CSVGDRAGQPQHF. This chain links TRBV29-1 with TRBJ1-5, with 9 bases identical to TRBD1. The J segment lost 6 bases and the V segment lost 4 bases, leaving 4 bases of the junction unmatched. The CDR3 sequence is 13 residues long. CDR1 and CDR2 (germline): SQVTM, ANQGSEA.

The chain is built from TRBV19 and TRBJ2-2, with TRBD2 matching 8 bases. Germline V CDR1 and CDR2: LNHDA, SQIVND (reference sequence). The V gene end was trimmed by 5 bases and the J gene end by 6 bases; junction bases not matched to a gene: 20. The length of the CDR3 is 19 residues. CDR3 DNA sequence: TGTGCCAGTAGTTCCTACGGCGCCCGGGGGACTAGTGCGGCCGGGGAGCTGTTTTTT. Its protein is CASSSYGARGTSAAGELFF.

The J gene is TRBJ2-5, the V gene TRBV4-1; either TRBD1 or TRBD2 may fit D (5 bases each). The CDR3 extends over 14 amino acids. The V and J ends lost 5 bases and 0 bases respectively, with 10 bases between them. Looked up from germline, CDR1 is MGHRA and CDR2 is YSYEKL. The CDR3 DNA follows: TGCGCCAGCAGCATCTCGGGACACCAAGAGACCCAGTACTTC. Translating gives CASSISGHQETQYF.

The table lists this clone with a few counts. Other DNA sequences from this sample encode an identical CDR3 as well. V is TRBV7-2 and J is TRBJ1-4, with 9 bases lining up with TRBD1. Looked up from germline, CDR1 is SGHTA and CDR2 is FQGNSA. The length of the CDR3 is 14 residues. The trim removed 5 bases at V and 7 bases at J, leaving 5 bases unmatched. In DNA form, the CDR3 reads TGTGCCAGCAGCCAGGGACAGGGAGGTGAAAAACTGTTTTTT. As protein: CASSQGQGGEKLFF.

The CDR3 nucleotides read TGCGCCAGCAGCCAGGGGGGACTAGCGGGGACCACAGATACGCAGTATTTT. Translated: CASSQGGLAGTTDTQYF. The chain employs TRBV5-1 and TRBJ2-3; 13 bases fit TRBD2. V dropped 4 bases and J dropped 2; count of bases not matched to a gene: 7. Germline assignment: CDR1 SGHRS and CDR2 YFSETQ. The CDR3 consists of 17 residues.

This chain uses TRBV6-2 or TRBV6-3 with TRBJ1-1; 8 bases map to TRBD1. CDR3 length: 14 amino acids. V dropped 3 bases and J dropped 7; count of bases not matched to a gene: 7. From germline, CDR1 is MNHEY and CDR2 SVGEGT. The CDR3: CASSYPGTGFEAFF. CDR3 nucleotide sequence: TGTGCCAGCAGTTATCCCGGGACAGGATTTGAAGCTTTCTTT.

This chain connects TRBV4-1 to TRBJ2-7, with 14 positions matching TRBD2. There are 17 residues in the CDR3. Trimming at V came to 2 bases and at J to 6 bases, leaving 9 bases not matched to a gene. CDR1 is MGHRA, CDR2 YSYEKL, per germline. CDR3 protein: CASSQWGTGTSGSEQYF. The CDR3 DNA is TGCGCCAGCAGCCAATGGGGGACGGGGACTAGCGGGAGCGAGCAGTACTTC.

CDR3 in amino acids: CATSRGGLAGGPNTDTQYF. The DNA of the CDR3 is TGTGCCACCAGCAGAGGGGGACTAGCGGGAGGGCCAAACACAGATACGCAGTATTTT. The J gene is TRBJ2-3, the V gene TRBV15; 16 bases map to TRBD2. Germline V gene lookup returns CDR1 LNHNV and CDR2 YYDKDF (reference sequence). This CDR3 has 19 residues. J lost 2 bases, V lost 1 base, and 6 bases had no gene match.

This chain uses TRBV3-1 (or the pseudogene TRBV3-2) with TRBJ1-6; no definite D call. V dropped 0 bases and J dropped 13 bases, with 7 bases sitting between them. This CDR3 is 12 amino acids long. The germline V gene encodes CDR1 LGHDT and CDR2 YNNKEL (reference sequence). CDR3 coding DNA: TGTGCCAGCAGCCAAGAACTAGGGCCCCTCCACTTT. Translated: CASSQELGPLHF.